The rows below give T cell receptor beta chains drawn from one sample of a study of blood T cell repertoires in COVID-19. Here immunoSEQ multiplex PCR was the method, and the copy in TCRdb shows in-frame clones only, minus some. The sample has roughly 110,000 clones, approximately 85% seen once. The sequenced sample consisted of peripheral blood. The receptors here all came from a man aged 35 to 55 with acute or convalescent COVID-19. CDR3s include the opening cysteine and the closing phenylalanine or tryptophan. The order of the fields is clone size, CDR3 length, J gene, V gene, CDR3 protein. Only some rows state a clone size, as once, few, many or a class for expanded clones.

clone_size: NA
cdr3_length: 16
j_call: TRBJ2-3
v_call: TRBV9
cdr3_aa: CASSVIWDRETDTQYF

clone_size: NA
cdr3_length: 13
j_call: TRBJ2-3
v_call: TRBV21-1
cdr3_aa: CAIPLAGRDTQYF

clone_size: NA
cdr3_length: 17
j_call: TRBJ2-3
v_call: TRBV5-1
cdr3_aa: CASSLVLDSASTDTQYF

clone_size: NA
cdr3_length: 17
j_call: TRBJ2-7
v_call: TRBV11-2
cdr3_aa: CASSLASGRVLGYEQYF

clone_size: once
cdr3_length: 15
j_call: TRBJ1-4
v_call: TRBV21-1
cdr3_aa: CASSKFHRGNEKLFF

clone_size: NA
cdr3_length: 19
j_call: TRBJ1-6
v_call: TRBV21-1
cdr3_aa: CASSRSVGSQGMGNSPLHF

clone_size: NA
cdr3_length: 16
j_call: TRBJ2-3
v_call: TRBV27
cdr3_aa: CASSFSSTGGTDTQYF

clone_size: NA
cdr3_length: 16
j_call: TRBJ2-2
v_call: TRBV11-3
cdr3_aa: CASSLNLLGSTGELFF

clone_size: NA
cdr3_length: 14
j_call: TRBJ2-2
v_call: TRBV29-1
cdr3_aa: CSGGQGIGAGELFF

clone_size: NA
cdr3_length: 14
j_call: TRBJ1-1
v_call: TRBV2
cdr3_aa: CASSSGQGLTEAFF

clone_size: NA
cdr3_length: 17
j_call: TRBJ2-1
v_call: TRBV7-9
cdr3_aa: CASSSVERGGRYNEQFF

clone_size: NA
cdr3_length: 16
j_call: TRBJ1-5
v_call: TRBV23-1
cdr3_aa: CASSQSWAQYDQPQHF

clone_size: NA
cdr3_length: 15
j_call: TRBJ2-2
v_call: TRBV7-8
cdr3_aa: CASSYPRQNTGELFF

clone_size: NA
cdr3_length: 15
j_call: TRBJ1-1
v_call: TRBV6-5
cdr3_aa: CASSTPYRDRTEAFF

clone_size: NA
cdr3_length: 13
j_call: TRBJ1-2
v_call: TRBV6-6
cdr3_aa: CASKMTGYVGYTF

clone_size: once
cdr3_length: 14
j_call: TRBJ2-7
v_call: TRBV2
cdr3_aa: CASSDAGPTYEQYF

clone_size: NA
cdr3_length: 17
j_call: TRBJ2-7
v_call: TRBV5-4
cdr3_aa: CASSLRGTPRGLYEQYF

clone_size: NA
cdr3_length: 13
j_call: TRBJ2-5
v_call: TRBV7-3
cdr3_aa: CASSLNYRETQYF

clone_size: NA
cdr3_length: 12
j_call: TRBJ2-7
v_call: TRBV10-2
cdr3_aa: CASRSTGAEQYF

clone_size: NA
cdr3_length: 13
j_call: TRBJ1-4
v_call: TRBV18
cdr3_aa: CASSPGQGEKLFF

clone_size: NA
cdr3_length: 14
j_call: TRBJ1-4
v_call: TRBV9
cdr3_aa: CASSRRGTNEKLFF

clone_size: NA
cdr3_length: 15
j_call: TRBJ2-2
v_call: TRBV6-5
cdr3_aa: CASSSGTQNTGELFF

clone_size: NA
cdr3_length: 16
j_call: TRBJ2-6
v_call: TRBV21-1
cdr3_aa: CASEGQGCSGANVLTF

clone_size: NA
cdr3_length: 15
j_call: TRBJ2-7
v_call: TRBV7-2
cdr3_aa: CASSVDGTGLREQYF

clone_size: NA
cdr3_length: 15
j_call: TRBJ2-2
v_call: TRBV11-1
cdr3_aa: CASSRLGAHTGELFF

clone_size: NA
cdr3_length: 14
j_call: TRBJ2-7
v_call: TRBV9
cdr3_aa: CASSSSGTPYQQYF

clone_size: NA
cdr3_length: 12
j_call: TRBJ1-5
v_call: TRBV2
cdr3_aa: CASSVDIGPQHF

clone_size: NA
cdr3_length: 14
j_call: TRBJ2-1
v_call: TRBV7-9
cdr3_aa: CASSFSGGDNEQFF

clone_size: NA
cdr3_length: 15
j_call: TRBJ2-2
v_call: TRBV6-6
cdr3_aa: CASSELAANTGELFF

clone_size: NA
cdr3_length: 14
j_call: TRBJ2-1
v_call: TRBV3-1/TRBV3-2
cdr3_aa: CASSQGGSYNEQFF

clone_size: NA
cdr3_length: 17
j_call: TRBJ2-2
v_call: TRBV14
cdr3_aa: CASSQDGSSGSTGELFF

clone_size: once
cdr3_length: 15
j_call: TRBJ2-5
v_call: TRBV9
cdr3_aa: CASSGQRGGQETQYF

clone_size: NA
cdr3_length: 16
j_call: TRBJ2-3
v_call: TRBV5-1
cdr3_aa: CASSLGLAGVTDTQYF

clone_size: NA
cdr3_length: 15
j_call: TRBJ2-5
v_call: TRBV19
cdr3_aa: CASSDRDRVLETQYF

clone_size: NA
cdr3_length: 13
j_call: TRBJ2-7
v_call: TRBV5-5
cdr3_aa: CASSWMDRYEQYF

clone_size: few
cdr3_length: 14
j_call: TRBJ1-4
v_call: TRBV5-6
cdr3_aa: CASSLVSTNEKLFF

clone_size: NA
cdr3_length: 14
j_call: TRBJ2-1
v_call: TRBV5-1
cdr3_aa: CASSFDGGYNEQFF

clone_size: NA
cdr3_length: 14
j_call: TRBJ1-2
v_call: TRBV11-1
cdr3_aa: CASTTSPTEDGYTF

clone_size: NA
cdr3_length: 14
j_call: TRBJ2-2
v_call: TRBV5-1
cdr3_aa: CASSVGQTTGELFF

clone_size: NA
cdr3_length: 14
j_call: TRBJ2-1
v_call: TRBV12-5
cdr3_aa: CASAGTSAYNEQFF

clone_size: NA
cdr3_length: 15
j_call: TRBJ1-1
v_call: TRBV4-2
cdr3_aa: CASSLTPGADTEAFF

clone_size: NA
cdr3_length: 15
j_call: TRBJ2-1
v_call: TRBV18
cdr3_aa: CASSPQGQGYNEQFF

clone_size: NA
cdr3_length: 13
j_call: TRBJ1-5
v_call: TRBV30
cdr3_aa: CAWSVGGNQPQHF

clone_size: NA
cdr3_length: 14
j_call: TRBJ2-1
v_call: TRBV6-2/TRBV6-3
cdr3_aa: CASSYMEAYNEQFF

clone_size: NA
cdr3_length: 16
j_call: TRBJ1-2
v_call: TRBV6-1
cdr3_aa: CASSEALGSIGNGYTF

clone_size: NA
cdr3_length: 12
j_call: TRBJ1-3
v_call: TRBV6-5
cdr3_aa: CASTSGSGTIYF